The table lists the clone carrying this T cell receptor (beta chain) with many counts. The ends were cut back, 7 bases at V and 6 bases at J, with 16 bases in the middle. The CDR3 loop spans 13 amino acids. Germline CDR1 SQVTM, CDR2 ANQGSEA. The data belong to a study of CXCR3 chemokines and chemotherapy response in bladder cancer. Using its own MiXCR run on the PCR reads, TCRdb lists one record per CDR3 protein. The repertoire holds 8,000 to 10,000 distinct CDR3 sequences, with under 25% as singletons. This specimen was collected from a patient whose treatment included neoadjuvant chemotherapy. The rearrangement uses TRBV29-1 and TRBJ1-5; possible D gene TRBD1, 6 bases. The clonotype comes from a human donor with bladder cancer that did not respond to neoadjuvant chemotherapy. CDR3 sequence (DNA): TGCAGCGCTGCGACAGGCCAGGGTCAGCCCCAGCATTTT. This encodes CSAATGQGQPQHF.